What follows is one TCR beta chain and its context. Its antigen is currently not known. No much larger clonotype is one base removed from it; base qualities were not supplied. To prepare the library, 5' RACE was applied. The data were produced on an Illumina HiSeq 2500. The second PCR ran for about 6 to 11 cycles and used a J-beta primer mix along with a sample-barcoded 5' primer. Each TCR beta cDNA molecule received a unique molecular identifier from a template-switch 5' adaptor carrying 12 random nucleotides. At least 3 million CDR3-containing paired-end reads were obtained from each sample. The Mint cDNA synthesis kit, primed by a TRBC-specific oligonucleotide, was used to synthesize first-strand cDNA from all RNA. After uracil-DNA glycosylase treatment, a first 18-cycle PCR used universal primers M1SS and BC2_uni_R on all cDNA. The authors' analysis ran thus. Normalization of each sample was performed by random selection of 1 million high-quality reads, each carrying a distinct molecular identifier. Instead of being binned into consensus sequences, reads that shared molecular identifiers were thrown out. MiTCR, run with a Q25 quality threshold and the strictest error-elimination algorithm, handled CDR3 identification, clonotype clustering and error correction. A nonparametric unseen species model with Euler transformation was used to estimate a lower bound on total TCR beta diversity. TCRdb passed the public sequencing reads through fastp at Q25 and MiXCR, retaining productive beta sequences. Records with the same CDR3 protein are collapsed into one entry carrying the most frequent genes and DNA. TCRdb, not the original authors, processed these V and J calls. The sample table shows roughly 680,000 distinct CDR3 sequences, and under 65% are seen once. Approximately 15% of the sample is taken by the ten largest.

From the germline V gene, CDR1 is SGHTA and CDR2 is FQGNSA. V has 2 bases trimmed and J has 2 bases trimmed; junction bases matching no gene number 5. Taken from cysteine to phenylalanine, the CDR3 has 17 residues. CDR3 DNA only is kept here, 51 bases in frame from base 1. The data were obtained in a study of blood T cells in healthy people across ages (dated by TCRdb to between 2014 and 2017). Describing the broader study: In model experiments, roughly one uniquely barcoded TCR beta cDNA molecule per two T cells was captured by template switching. Using deep sequencing normalized with unique cDNA molecular identifiers, the study measured how TCR beta repertoire diversity changes with age. Donors were grouped into four age groups: young (average roughly 17 years), middle-aged (39), aged (approximately 67) and long-lived (just over 80). To avoid experimental bias, donors of different ages were spread randomly across the sequencing lanes. Using the same blood draw, the study looked at two additional independent replicas of 1 million unique cDNA reads for two donors, one aged 18 to 30 and the other aged 80 or older.

The study at large found these results: Estimates of total diversity based on one million sequenced T cells were considered lower bounds and underestimates. Since profiling was done on bulk unsorted PBMCs, naive and antigen-experienced compartments could not be conclusively compared. Compared with the aged group, the long-lived group had more naive CD4+ T cells, fewer expanded clones and increased TCR diversity, suggesting age selection. The percentage of naive T cells measured by flow cytometry correlated strongly with observed TCR beta diversity. Donor CMV infection status was unknown, potentially confounding age-related changes in expanded clonotypes. Observed TCR beta diversity per million T cells fell roughly linearly with age, and a significant reduction was already apparent by age around 40.

Donors were 39 systemically healthy Caucasian individuals from Russia aged 6 to 90 years. About 9.1 milliliters of peripheral blood were collected from each donor into EDTA-treated Vacutainer tubes. Ficoll-Paque density-gradient centrifugation was used to isolate PBMCs, with at least 7 million per sample. Total RNA was extracted from PBMCs with Trizol reagent, with at least 6 micrograms obtained per sample. Naive CD45RAhigh/CD27high T cell percentages were measured by flow cytometry on a PBMC aliquot from every donor. Specimen: blood. The source of this sequence is a woman of 80 years or more in good health. The chain is encoded by TRBV7-2 joined to TRBJ2-1; 11 bases in the middle match TRBD2. The nucleotide sequence reads as follows: TGTGCCAGCAGCTTAAGCCCGGGACTAGCGGCCTACAATGAGCAGTTCTTC. Its product reads: CASSLSPGLAAYNEQFF.